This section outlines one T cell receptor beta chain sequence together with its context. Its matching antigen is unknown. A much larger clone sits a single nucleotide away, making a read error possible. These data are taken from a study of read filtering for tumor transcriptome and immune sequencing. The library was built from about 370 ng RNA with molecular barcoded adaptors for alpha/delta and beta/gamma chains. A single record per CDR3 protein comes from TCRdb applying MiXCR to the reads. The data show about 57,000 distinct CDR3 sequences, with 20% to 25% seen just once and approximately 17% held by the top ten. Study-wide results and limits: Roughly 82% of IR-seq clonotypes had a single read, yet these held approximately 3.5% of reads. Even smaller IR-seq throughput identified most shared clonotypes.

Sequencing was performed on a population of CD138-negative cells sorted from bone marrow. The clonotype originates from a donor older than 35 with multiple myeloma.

The CDR3 sequence: CASSPKFPLLAGERTDTQYF. The CDR3 DNA sequence: TGTGCCAGCAGTCCCAAATTCCCTCTACTAGCGGGGGAACGCACAGATACGCAGTATTTT. The chain recombines TRBV28 with TRBJ2-3; TRBD2 matches 11 bases. Germline CDR1 and CDR2: MDHEN and SYDVKM. Trimming at V came to 5 bases and at J to 1 base, leaving 17 bases not matched to a gene. The CDR3 contains 20 residues.